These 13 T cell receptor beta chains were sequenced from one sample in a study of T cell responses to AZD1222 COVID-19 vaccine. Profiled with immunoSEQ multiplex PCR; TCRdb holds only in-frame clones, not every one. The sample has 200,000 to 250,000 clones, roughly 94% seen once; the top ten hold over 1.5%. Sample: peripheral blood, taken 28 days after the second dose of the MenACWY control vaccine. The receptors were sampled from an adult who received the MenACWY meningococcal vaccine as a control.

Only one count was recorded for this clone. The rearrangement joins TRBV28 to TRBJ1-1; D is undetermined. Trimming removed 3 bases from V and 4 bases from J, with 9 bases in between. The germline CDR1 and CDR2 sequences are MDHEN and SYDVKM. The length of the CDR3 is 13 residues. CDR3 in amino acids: CASSFYRGTEAFF. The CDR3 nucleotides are TGTGCCAGCAGTTTCTATCGAGGCACTGAAGCTTTCTTT.

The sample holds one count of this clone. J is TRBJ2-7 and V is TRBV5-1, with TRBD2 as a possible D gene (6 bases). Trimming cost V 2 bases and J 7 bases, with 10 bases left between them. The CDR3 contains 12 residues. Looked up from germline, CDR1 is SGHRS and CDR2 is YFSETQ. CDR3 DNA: TGCGCCAGCAGCTTAGGGACTGGGGAGCAGTACTTC. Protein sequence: CASSLGTGEQYF.

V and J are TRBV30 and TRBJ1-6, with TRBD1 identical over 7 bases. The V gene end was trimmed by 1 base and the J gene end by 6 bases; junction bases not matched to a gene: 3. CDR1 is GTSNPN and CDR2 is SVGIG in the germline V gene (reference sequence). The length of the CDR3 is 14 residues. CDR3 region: CAWSAGQTNSPLHF. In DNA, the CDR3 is TGTGCCTGGAGTGCGGGACAGACTAATTCACCCCTCCACTTT. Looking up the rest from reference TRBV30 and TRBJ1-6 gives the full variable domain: SQTIHQWPATLVQPVGSPLSLECTVEGTSNPNLYWYRQAAGRGLQLLFYSVGIGQISSEVPQNLSASRPQDRQFILSSKKLLLSDSGFYLCAWSAGQTNSPLHFGNGTRLTVT.

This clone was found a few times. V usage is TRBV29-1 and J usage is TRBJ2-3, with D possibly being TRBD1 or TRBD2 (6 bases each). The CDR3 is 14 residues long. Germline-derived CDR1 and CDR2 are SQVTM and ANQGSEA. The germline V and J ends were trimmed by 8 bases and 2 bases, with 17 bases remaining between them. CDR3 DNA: TGCAGCCTAAGTAGGGGGGAGGTCACAGATACGCAGTATTTT. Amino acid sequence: CSLSRGEVTDTQYF.

The CDR3 here is CASSPGLAGGPGDTQYF. CDR3 nucleotide sequence: TGTGCCAGCAGTCCCGGACTAGCGGGAGGGCCAGGGGATACGCAGTATTTT. The J gene is TRBJ2-3, the V gene TRBV6-6; TRBD2 matches 15 bases. Germline values: CDR1 MNHNY, CDR2 SVGAGI (reference sequence). J gave up 6 bases and V 5 bases, and 9 bases lay outside the gene matches. This CDR3 spans 17 amino acids.

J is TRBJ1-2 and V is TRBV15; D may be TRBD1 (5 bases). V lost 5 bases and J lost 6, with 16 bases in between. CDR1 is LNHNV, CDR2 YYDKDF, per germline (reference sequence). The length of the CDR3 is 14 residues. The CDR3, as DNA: TGTGCCACCAGCCCCCGACAGCCGCTCGATGGCTACACCTTC. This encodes CATSPRQPLDGYTF.

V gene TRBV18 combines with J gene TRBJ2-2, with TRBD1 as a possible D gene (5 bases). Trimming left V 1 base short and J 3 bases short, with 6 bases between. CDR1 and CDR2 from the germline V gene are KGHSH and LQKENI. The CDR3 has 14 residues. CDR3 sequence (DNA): TGTGCCAGCTCACCACTAGGGGACACCGGGGAGCTGTTTTTT. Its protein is CASSPLGDTGELFF.

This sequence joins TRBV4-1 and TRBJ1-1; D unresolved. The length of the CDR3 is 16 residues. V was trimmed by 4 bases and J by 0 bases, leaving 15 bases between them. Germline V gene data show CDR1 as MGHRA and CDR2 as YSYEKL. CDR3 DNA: TGCGCCAGCAGCCCTCCCCCGCTGGGTCTGAACACTGAAGCTTTCTTT. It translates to CASSPPPLGLNTEAFF.

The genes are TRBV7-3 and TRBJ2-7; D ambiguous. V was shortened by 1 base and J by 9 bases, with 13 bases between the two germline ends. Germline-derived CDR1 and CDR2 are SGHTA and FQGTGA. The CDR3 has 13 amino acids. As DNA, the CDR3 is TGTGCCAGCAGCTTAATAGTCGGTGACGGGCAGTACTTC. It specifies CASSLIVGDGQYF.

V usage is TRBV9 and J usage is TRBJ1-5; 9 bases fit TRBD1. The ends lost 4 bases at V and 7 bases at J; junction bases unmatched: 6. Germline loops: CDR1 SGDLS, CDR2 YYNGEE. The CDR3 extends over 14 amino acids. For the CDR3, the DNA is TGTGCCAGCAGCCCCGGGACAGGGAGACAGCCCCAGCATTTT. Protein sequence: CASSPGTGRQPQHF.

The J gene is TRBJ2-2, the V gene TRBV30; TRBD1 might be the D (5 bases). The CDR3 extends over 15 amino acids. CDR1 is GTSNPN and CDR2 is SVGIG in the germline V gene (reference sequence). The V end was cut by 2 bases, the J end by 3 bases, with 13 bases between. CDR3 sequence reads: CAWSWQGYHTGELFF. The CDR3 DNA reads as TGTGCCTGGAGTTGGCAGGGATACCACACCGGGGAGCTGTTTTTT. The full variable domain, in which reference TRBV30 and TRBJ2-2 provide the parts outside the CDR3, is SQTIHQWPATLVQPVGSPLSLECTVEGTSNPNLYWYRQAAGRGLQLLFYSVGIGQISSEVPQNLSASRPQDRQFILSSKKLLLSDSGFYLCAWSWQGYHTGELFFGEGSRLTVL.

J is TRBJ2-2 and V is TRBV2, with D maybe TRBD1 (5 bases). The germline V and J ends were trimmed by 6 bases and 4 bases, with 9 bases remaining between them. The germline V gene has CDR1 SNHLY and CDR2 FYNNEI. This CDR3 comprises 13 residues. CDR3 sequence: CASRARVTGELFF. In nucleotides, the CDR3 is TGTGCCAGCAGGGCCAGGGTCACCGGGGAGCTGTTTTTT.

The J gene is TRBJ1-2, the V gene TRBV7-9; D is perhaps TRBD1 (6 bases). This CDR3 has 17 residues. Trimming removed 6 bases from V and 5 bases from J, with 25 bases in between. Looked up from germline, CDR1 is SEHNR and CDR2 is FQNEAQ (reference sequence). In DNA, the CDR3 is TGTGCCAGCAGTCGACCCGAAATATGGGACACCAAATATGGCTACACCTTC. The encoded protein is CASSRPEIWDTKYGYTF.